These T cell receptor beta chains were read from a single sample in a study of blood T cell repertoires in COVID-19. Clones were read by immunoSEQ multiplex PCR, and TCRdb kept only the in-frame ones, dropping some. The sample records more than 350,000 clones, just under 90% being singletons. Sequencing used PBMCs or T cells enriched from blood (not recorded which). The receptor source for this set is a woman aged 45 to 65 who had recovered from COVID-19. Both conserved end residues are trimmed from each CDR3. Fields, in order: V gene, J gene, CDR3 length, CDR3 protein.

TRBV7-2,TRBJ2-5,14,ASSLFGRGRPETQY
TRBV7-2,TRBJ2-1,12,ASSPDRALNEQF
TRBV2,TRBJ2-3,13,ASSVERGYTDTQY
TRBV11-3,TRBJ2-1,13,ASSLDGRGAGEQF
TRBV3-1/TRBV3-2,TRBJ2-3,12,ASSQYPELGTQY
TRBV7-2,TRBJ2-1,11,ASSDSWGDEQF
TRBV18,TRBJ2-3,10,ASSQGGETQY
TRBV7-9,TRBJ1-6,14,ASSSREGPYNSPLH
TRBV4-1,TRBJ1-3,15,ASSQGAQGRAGNTIY
TRBV7-2,TRBJ1-1,15,ASSLEFGWGVNTEAF
TRBV7-8,TRBJ2-3,13,ASSPTGIGTDTQY